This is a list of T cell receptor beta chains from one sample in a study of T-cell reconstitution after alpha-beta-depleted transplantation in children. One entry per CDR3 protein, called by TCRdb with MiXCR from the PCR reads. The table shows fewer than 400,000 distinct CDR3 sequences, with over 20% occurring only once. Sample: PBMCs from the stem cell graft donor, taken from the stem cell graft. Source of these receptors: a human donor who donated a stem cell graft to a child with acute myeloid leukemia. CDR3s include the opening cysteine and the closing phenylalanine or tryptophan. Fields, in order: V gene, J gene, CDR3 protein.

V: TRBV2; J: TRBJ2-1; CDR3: CASRISDSYNEQFF
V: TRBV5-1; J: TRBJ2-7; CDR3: CASSPQQAGPTYEQYF
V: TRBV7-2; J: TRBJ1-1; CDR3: CASSLADRGQAFF
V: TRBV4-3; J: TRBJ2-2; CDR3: CASSQDSSWGLTNTGELFF
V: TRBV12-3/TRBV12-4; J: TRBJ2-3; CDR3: CASRDMADTQYF
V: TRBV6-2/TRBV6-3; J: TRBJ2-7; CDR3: CASSYKREVREQYF
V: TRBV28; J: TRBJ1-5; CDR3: CASTPWGGTQPQHF
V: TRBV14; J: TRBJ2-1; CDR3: CASSQDLGQGYDEQFF
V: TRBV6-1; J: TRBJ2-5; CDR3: CASSRGQGSEETQYF
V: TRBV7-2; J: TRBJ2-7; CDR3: CASSLGHFSSYEQYF
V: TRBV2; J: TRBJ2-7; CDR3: CASSEARVTGGGEQYF
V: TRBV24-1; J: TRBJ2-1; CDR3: CATSDRDRDSYNEQFF
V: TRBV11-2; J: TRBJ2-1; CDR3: CASSLVAGGRGEQFF
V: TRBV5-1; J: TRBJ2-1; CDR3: CASSLLPRTSGNEQFF
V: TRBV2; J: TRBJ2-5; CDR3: CASSESRGAGETQYF
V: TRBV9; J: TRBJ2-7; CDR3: CASSVRASGDVEQYF
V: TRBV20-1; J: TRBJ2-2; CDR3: CSARGEGVTGELFF
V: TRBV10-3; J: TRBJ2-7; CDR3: CAISELTGTSSYEQYF
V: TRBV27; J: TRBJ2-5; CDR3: CASSLTDLQETQYF
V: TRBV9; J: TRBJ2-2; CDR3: CASSVTGHTGELFF
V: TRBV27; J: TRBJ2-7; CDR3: CASSRMGPYEQYF
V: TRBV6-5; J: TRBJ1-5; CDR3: CASSSARVPDQPQHF
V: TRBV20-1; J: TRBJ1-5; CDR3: CSARRGPSNQPQHF
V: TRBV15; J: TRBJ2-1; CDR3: CATSRDRSSEEQFF
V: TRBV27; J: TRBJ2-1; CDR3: CASRPIAGGPGYNEQFF
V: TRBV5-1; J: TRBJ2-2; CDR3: CASSLGQLNTGELFF
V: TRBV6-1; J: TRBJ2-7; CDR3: CASMKGSGPASYEQYF
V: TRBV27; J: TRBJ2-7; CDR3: CVSGQGDEQYF
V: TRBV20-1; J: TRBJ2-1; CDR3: CSASGGTNNEQFF
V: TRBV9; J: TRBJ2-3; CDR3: CASSPWDRLITDTQYF
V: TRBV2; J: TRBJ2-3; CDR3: CASSPYLIAVDTDTQYF
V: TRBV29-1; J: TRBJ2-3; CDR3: CSVRRPDTQYF
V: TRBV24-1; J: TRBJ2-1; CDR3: CATSDPRQGASYNEQIF
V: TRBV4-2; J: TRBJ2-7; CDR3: CASSQDSDRHSYEQYF
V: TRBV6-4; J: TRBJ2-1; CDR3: CASSAWIYEQFF
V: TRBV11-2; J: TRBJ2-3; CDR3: CASSTTSPGAQYF
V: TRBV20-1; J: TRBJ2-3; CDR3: CSARDQTSGSTDTQYF
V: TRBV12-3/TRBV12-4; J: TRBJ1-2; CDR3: CASSSRGTYGYTF
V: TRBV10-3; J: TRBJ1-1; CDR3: CAISESGTGGTEAFF
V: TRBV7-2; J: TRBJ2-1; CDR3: CASSFMGTSDEQFF
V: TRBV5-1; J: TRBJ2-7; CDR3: CASRVAEASGQYF
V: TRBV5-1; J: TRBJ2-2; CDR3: CASSLVYGNTGELFF
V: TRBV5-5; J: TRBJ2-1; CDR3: CASSLGQGNNEQFF
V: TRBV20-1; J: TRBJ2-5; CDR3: CSAGSDSSGETQYF
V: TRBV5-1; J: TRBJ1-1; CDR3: CASSLRGSGNTEAFF
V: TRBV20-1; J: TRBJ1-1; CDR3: CSARYGTTEAFF
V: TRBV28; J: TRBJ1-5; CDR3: CASSRRLDNQPQHF
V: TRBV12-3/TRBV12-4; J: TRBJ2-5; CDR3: CASSLSAYQETQYF
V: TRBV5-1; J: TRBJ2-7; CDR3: CASSLGQGGYYEQYF
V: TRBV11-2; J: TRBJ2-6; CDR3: CASSLNQQRSGANVLTF
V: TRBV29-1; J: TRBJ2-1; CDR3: CSVEKLASNEQFF